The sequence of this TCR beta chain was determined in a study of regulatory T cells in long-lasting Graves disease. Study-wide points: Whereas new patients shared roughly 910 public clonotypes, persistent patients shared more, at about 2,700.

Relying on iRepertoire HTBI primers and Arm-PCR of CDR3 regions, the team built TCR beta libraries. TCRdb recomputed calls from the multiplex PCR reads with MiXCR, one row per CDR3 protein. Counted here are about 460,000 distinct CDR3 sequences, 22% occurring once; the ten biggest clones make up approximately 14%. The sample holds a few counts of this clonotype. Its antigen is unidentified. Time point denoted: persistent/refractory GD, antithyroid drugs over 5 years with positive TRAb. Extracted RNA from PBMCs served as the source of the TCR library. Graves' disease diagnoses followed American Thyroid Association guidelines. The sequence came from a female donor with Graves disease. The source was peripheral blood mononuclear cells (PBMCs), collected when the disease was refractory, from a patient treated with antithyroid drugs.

The CDR3 reads CASSIYASGANVLTF. The DNA for the CDR3 is TGTGCCAGTAGTATATATGCCTCTGGGGCCAACGTCCTGACTTTC. The chain is built from TRBV19 and TRBJ2-6; D gene unclear. The CDR3 covers 15 residues. CDR1 and CDR2 (germline): LNHDA, SQIVND (reference sequence). V lost 2 bases and J 0 bases, leaving 5 bases between the germline ends.